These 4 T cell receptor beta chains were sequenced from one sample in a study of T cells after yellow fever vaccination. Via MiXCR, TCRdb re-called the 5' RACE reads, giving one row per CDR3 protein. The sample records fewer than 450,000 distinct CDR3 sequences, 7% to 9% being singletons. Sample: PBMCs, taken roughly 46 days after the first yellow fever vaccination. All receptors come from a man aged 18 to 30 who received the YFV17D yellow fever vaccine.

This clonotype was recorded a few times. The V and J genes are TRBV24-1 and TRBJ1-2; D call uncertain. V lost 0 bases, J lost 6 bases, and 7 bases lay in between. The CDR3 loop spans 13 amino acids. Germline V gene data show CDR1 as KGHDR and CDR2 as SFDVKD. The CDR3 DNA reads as TGTGCCACCAGTGATTTGCATGGGAATGGCTACACCTTC. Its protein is CATSDLHGNGYTF.

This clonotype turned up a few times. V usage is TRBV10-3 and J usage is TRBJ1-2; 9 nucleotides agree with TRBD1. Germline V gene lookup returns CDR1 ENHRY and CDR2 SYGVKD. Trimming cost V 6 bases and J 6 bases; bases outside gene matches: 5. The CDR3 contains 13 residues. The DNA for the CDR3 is TGTGCCATCAGCGCCGGGACAGGGAATGGCTACACCTTC. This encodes CAISAGTGNGYTF.

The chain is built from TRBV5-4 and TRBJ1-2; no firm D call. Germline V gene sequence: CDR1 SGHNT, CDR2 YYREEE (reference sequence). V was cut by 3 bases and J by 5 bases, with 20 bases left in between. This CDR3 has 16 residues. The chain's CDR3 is CASSSPGSGMGYGYTF. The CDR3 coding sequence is TGTGCCAGCAGCTCCCCCGGGTCGGGCATGGGGTATGGCTACACCTTC.

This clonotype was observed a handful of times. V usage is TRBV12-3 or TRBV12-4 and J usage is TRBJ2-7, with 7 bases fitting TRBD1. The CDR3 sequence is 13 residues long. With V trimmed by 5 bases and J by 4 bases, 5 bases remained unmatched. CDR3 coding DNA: TGTGCCAGCAGTCCGGGACAGCGATACGAGCAGTACTTC. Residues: CASSPGQRYEQYF.